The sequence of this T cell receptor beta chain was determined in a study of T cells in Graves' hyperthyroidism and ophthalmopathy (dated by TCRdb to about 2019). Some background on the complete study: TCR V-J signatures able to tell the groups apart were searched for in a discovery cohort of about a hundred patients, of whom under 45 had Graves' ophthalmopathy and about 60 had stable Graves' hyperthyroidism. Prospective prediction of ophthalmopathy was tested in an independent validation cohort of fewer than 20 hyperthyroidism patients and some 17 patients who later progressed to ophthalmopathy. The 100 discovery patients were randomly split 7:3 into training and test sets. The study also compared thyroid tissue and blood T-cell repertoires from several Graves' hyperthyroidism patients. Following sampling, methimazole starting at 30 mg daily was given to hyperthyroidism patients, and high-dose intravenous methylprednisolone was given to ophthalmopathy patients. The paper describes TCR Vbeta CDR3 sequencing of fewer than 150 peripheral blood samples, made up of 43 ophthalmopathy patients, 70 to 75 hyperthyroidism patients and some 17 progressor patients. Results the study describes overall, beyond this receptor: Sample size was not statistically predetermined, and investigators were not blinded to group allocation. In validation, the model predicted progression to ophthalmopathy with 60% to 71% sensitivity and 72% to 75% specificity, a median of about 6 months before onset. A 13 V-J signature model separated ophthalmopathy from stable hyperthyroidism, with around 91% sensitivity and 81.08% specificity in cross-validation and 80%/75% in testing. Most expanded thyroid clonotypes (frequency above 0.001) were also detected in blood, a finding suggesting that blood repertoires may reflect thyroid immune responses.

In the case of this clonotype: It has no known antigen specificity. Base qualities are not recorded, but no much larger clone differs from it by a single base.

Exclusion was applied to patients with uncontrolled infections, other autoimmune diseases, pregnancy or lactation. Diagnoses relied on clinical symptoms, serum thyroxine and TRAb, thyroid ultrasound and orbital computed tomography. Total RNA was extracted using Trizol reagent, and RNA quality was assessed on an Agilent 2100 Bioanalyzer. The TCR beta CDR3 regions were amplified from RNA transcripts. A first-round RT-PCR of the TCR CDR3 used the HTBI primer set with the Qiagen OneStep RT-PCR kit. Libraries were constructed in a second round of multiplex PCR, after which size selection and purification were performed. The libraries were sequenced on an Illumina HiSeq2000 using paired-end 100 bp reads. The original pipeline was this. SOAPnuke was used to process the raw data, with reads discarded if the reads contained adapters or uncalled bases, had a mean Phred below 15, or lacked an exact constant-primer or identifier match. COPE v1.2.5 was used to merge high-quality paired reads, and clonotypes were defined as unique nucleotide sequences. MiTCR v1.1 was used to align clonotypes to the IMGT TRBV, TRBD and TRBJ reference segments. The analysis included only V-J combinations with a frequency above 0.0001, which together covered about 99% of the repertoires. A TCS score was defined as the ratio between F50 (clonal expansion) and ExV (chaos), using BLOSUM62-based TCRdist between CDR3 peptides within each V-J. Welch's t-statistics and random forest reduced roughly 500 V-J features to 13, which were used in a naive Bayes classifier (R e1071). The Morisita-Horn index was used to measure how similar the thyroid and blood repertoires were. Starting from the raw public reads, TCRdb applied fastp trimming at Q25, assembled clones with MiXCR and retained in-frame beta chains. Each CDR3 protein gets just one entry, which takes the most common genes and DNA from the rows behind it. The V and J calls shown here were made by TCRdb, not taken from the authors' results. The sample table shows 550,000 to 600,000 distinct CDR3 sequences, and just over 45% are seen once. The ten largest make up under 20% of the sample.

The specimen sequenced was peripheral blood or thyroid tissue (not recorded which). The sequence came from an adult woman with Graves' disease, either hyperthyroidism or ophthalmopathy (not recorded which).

CDR3 reads: CASKGAEPGVPLHF. The base sequence is TGTGCCAGCAAGGGGGCAGAGCCGGGAGTCCCCCTCCACTTT. The sequence links TRBV12-3 or TRBV12-4 to TRBJ1-6, with 7 bases matching TRBD1. The CDR3, from cysteine to phenylalanine, totals 14 residues. The read is trimmed to its CDR3 DNA, 42 bases read in frame from base 1. The junction shows trimming of 7 bases on V and 13 bases on J, and the gene matches do not reach 13 bases of it.